This T cell receptor beta chain was profiled in a study of blood T cells in healthy people across ages. Alongside a J-beta primer mix, a sample-barcoded 5' primer served in a second PCR lasting about 7 to 11 cycles. Each CDR3 protein is one row after TCRdb ran MiXCR on the 5' RACE reads. The data show around 1,500,000 distinct CDR3 sequences, around two fifths seen once. Trimming removed 7 bases from V and 1 base from J; junction bases left unmatched: 14. Germline V gene lookup returns CDR1 SGHRS and CDR2 YFSETQ. This CDR3 has 16 residues. This TCR was sampled from a woman aged 18-29 years in good health. The chain uses TRBV5-1 and TRBJ2-7, with 7 bases fitting TRBD1. The sample was blood. This CDR3 reads CASGGQVLDVSYEQYF. The CDR3 DNA reads TGCGCCAGCGGCGGACAGGTTTTAGACGTTTCCTACGAGCAGTACTTC.